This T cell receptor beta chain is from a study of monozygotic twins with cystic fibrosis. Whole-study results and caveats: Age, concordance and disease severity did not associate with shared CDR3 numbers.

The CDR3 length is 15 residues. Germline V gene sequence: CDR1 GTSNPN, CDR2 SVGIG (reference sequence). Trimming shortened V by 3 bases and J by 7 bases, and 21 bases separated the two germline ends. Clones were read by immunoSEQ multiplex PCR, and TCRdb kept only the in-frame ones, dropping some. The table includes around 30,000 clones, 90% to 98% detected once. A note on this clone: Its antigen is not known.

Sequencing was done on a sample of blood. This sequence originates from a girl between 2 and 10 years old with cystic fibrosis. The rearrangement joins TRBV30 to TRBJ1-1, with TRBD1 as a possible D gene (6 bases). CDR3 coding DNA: TGTGCCTGGAGACCAACCTCGACAGGCGCCCTTGAAGCTTTCTTT. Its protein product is CAWRPTSTGALEAFF.